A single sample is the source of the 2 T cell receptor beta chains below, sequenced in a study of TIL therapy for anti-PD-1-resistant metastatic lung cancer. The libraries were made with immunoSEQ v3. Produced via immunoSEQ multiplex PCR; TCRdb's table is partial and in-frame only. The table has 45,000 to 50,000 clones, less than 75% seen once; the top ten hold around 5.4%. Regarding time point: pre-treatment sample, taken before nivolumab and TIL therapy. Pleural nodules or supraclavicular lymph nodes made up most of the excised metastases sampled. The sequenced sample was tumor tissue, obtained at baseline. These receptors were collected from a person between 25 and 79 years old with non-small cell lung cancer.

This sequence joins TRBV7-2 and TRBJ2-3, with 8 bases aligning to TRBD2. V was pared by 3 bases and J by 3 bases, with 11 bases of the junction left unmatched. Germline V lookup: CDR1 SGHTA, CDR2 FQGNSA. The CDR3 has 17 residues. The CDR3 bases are TGTGCCAGCAGCTTCTCGGGGGAAGCGGGGGTAACAGATACGCAGTATTTT. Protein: CASSFSGEAGVTDTQYF.

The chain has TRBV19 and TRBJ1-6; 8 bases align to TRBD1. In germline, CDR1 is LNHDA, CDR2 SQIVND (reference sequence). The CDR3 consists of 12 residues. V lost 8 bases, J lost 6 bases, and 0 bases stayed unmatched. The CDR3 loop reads CASGTGNSPLHF. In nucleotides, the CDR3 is TGTGCCAGTGGGACAGGTAATTCACCCCTCCACTTT.